Following are 10 T cell receptor beta chains from one sample sequenced in a study of T cells in women clearing cervical HPV infection. Assay: immunoSEQ multiplex PCR; the TCRdb copy retains only in-frame clones and omits some. The sample includes about 14,000 clones. The specimen was blood buffy coat. The receptors were gathered from a woman between 18 and 70 years old with a cervical HPV16 infection that either progressed to CIN3+ or cleared (not recorded which).

A note on this clone: The CDR3 end falls 3 residues outside the read, so it is completed with the germline J gene. The chain combines TRBV7-9 with TRBJ1-6; 8 bases align to TRBD1. CDR1 is SEHNR, CDR2 FQNEAQ, per germline (reference sequence). This CDR3 comprises 15 residues. The ends lost 3 bases at V and 6 bases at J; junction bases unmatched: 4. CDR3 bases read: TGTGCCAGCAGCTTGGGGACAGGCTTTAATTCACCC. It translates to CASSLGTGFNSP. The CDR3, in full, reads CASSLGTGFNSPLHF.

A remark on this clone: The CDR3 end lies 3 residues beyond the end of the read and is filled in from the germline J gene. V and J are TRBV6-2 or TRBV6-3 and TRBJ1-5, with D hard to call. Germline V gene sequence: CDR1 MNHEY, CDR2 SVGEGT. The CDR3 totals 14 residues. Trimming took off 5 bases at V and 3 bases at J, with 11 bases between the two ends. CDR3 DNA (partial): TGTGCCAGCAGTCACAGCCTTTCCAATCAGCCC. Protein sequence: CASSHSLSNQP. The full CDR3 is CASSHSLSNQPQHF.

Turning to this clone: The read ends 3 residues early relative to the CDR3; the germline J gene fills the gap. The chain is built from TRBV19 and TRBJ1-2; D unresolved. Germline CDR1 is LNHDA and CDR2 is SQIVND (reference sequence). This CDR3 is 14 amino acids long. CDR3 loop: CASSQISGSSDYTF. The CDR3 bases that were read are TGTGCCAGTAGTCAAATTAGCGGGAGTAGTGAC.

Remarks on this clone: The read falls 3 residues short of the CDR3 end, and the missing part is taken from the germline J gene. The rearrangement joins TRBV2 to TRBJ1-3, with 8 bases that match TRBD1. Germline CDR1 reads SNHLY; CDR2 reads FYNNEI. V was pared by 6 bases and J by 8 bases, with 3 bases of the junction left unmatched. The CDR3 contains 12 residues. The covered CDR3 bases are TGTGCCAGCAGCCAGGGGGCGGACACC. Translation: CASSQGADT. The entire CDR3 protein is CASSQGADTIYF.

Notes on this clone: The read finishes 3 residues shy of the CDR3 end, and the germline J gene is used to complete it. The chain recombines TRBV5-4 with TRBJ1-2; no firm D call. CDR3 length equals 15 residues. Looked up from germline, CDR1 is SGHNT and CDR2 is YYREEE (reference sequence). Incomplete CDR3 DNA: TGTGCCAGCAGATCGGATCTAGCGTCGAGAGATACC. Its protein is CASRSDLASRDT. The full CDR3 is CASRSDLASRDTYTF.

About this clone: Read coverage stops 3 residues before the CDR3 terminus; the germline J gene supplies the remainder. The chain uses TRBV20-1 and TRBJ2-1; 11 nucleotides align to TRBD2. V gave up 3 bases and J gave up 5 bases; unmatched junction bases: 6. This CDR3 region has 15 residues. In germline, CDR1 is DFQATT, CDR2 SNEGSKA (reference sequence). The CDR3 loop reads CSASQTSGINNEQFF. The sequenced part of the CDR3 DNA is TGCAGTGCTAGCCAGACTAGCGGGATAAACAATGAG.

As regards this clone: With the read ending 3 residues before the CDR3 end, the germline J gene is used to fill in that end. This sample also contains other DNA sequences that code for the same CDR3. The chain recombines TRBV7-9 with TRBJ1-1; tentatively, D is TRBD1 (6 bases). The CDR3 contains 15 residues. Trimming pared 2 bases from V and 0 bases from J, leaving 10 bases between. The germline V gene has CDR1 SEHNR and CDR2 FQNEAQ (reference sequence). CDR3 amino acids: CASSLFGGLNTEAFF. The DNA read from the CDR3 is TGTGCCAGCAGCTTATTCGGGGGGCTGAACACTGAA. The full variable domain, its missing parts supplied by reference TRBV7-9 and TRBJ1-1, is DTGVSQNPRHKITKRGQNVTFRCDPISEHNRLYWYRQTLGQGPEFLTYFQNEAQLEKSRLLSDRFSAERPKGSFSTLEIQRTEQGDSAMYLCASSLFGGLNTEAFFGQGTRLTVV.

The CDR3 loop reads CASSQSLAGESDTQYF. The sequenced part of the CDR3 DNA is TGCGCCAGCAGCCAATCACTAGCGGGAGAATCAGATACG. The chain is built from TRBV5-1 and TRBJ2-3; 11 bases align to TRBD2. The CDR3 end falls 3 residues outside the read, so it is completed with the germline J gene. Germline V gives CDR1 SGHRS, CDR2 YFSETQ. The CDR3 sequence is 16 residues long. Unmatched junction bases numbered 8, after V lost 4 bases and J lost 4 bases.

CDR3 bases read: TGTGCCAGCAGCCCGCAGGGGGGGAACACTGAA. Its translation: CASSPQGGNTE. The whole CDR3 is CASSPQGGNTEAFF. The gene calls are TRBV11-2 and TRBJ1-1, with 7 positions matching TRBD1. The read falls 3 residues short of the CDR3 end, and the missing part is taken from the germline J gene. CDR3 length equals 14 residues. Germline V CDR1 and CDR2: SGHAT, FQNNGV. The V gene end was trimmed by 5 bases and the J gene end by 1 base; junction bases not matched to a gene: 4.

Worth noting for this clone: Read data end 3 residues before the CDR3 end; the end is taken from the germline J gene. This sequence joins TRBV20-1 and TRBJ1-1, with 7 bases identical to TRBD1. The CDR3 runs 15 residues. Germline values: CDR1 DFQATT, CDR2 SNEGSKA (reference sequence). CDR3 bases read: TGCAGTGCTAGAGAAGGCAGGGGGGAACCAGAGACA. Residues: CSAREGRGEPET. The complete CDR3 protein is CSAREGRGEPETAFF.